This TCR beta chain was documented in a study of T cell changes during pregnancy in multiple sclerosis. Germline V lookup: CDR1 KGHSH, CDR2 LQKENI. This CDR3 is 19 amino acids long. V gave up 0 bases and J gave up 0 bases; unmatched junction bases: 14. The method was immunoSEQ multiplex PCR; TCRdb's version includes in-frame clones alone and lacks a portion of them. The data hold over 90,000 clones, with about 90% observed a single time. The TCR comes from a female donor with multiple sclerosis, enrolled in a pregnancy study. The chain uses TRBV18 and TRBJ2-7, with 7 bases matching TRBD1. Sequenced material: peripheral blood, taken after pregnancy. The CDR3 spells CASSPPSTGRKRHSYEQYF. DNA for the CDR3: TGTGCCAGCTCACCACCGTCGACAGGGAGAAAGAGACACTCCTACGAGCAGTACTTC.